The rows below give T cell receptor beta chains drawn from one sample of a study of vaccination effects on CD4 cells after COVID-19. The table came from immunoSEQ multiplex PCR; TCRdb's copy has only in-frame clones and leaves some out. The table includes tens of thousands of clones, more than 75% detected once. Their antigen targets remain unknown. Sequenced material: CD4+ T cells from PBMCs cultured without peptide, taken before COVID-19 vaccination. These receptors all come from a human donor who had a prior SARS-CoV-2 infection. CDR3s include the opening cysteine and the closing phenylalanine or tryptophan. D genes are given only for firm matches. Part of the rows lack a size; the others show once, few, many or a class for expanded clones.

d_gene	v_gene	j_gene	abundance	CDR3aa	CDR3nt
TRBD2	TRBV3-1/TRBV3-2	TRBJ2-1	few	CASSQDASGRGEQFF	TGTGCCAGCAGCCAAGATGCTAGCGGGAGGGGTGAGCAGTTCTTC
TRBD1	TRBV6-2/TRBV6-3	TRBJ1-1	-	CASSKRTGGVLTGNTEAFF	TGTGCCAGCAGTAAAAGGACAGGGGGCGTCTTAACGGGGAACACTGAAGCTTTCTTT
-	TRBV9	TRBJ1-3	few	CASSVGSVGNTIYF	TGTGCCAGCAGCGTAGGCTCGGTTGGAAACACCATATATTTT
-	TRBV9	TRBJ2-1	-	CASSVGNRYNEQFF	TGTGCCAGCAGCGTAGGAAACCGTTACAATGAGCAGTTCTTC
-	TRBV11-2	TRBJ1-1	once	CASSLRTAEAFF	TGTGCCAGCAGCTTACGGACAGCTGAAGCTTTCTTT
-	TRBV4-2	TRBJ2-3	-	CASSQTGTSTDTQYF	TGTGCCAGCAGCCAAACCGGGACTAGCACAGATACGCAGTATTTT
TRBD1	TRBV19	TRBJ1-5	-	CASSTSGTVTDQPQHF	TGTGCCAGTAGTACTTCCGGGACAGTCACCGATCAGCCCCAGCATTTT
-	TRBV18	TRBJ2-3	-	CASSPLRAAGTDTQYF	TGTGCCAGCTCACCACTGAGGGCCGCTGGCACAGATACGCAGTATTTT
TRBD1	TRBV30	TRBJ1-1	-	CAWSGTGSAEAFF	TGTGCCTGGAGTGGGACAGGGAGCGCTGAAGCTTTCTTT
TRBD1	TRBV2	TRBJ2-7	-	CASSEDRVARSYEQYF	TGTGCCAGCAGTGAGGACAGGGTAGCCCGCTCCTACGAGCAGTACTTC
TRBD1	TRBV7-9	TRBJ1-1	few	CASSLQGVNTEAFF	TGTGCCAGCAGCCTACAGGGGGTGAACACTGAAGCTTTCTTT
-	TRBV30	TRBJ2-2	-	CAWNPWGTGELFF	TGTGCCTGGAACCCATGGGGGACCGGGGAGCTGTTTTTT
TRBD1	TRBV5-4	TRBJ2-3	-	CASSYDQTGSTDTQYF	TGTGCCAGCAGCTATGACCAGACAGGGAGCACAGATACGCAGTATTTT
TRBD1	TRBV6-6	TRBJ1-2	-	CASSYTGTAGYTF	TGTGCCAGCAGTTACACCGGGACAGCTGGCTACACCTTC
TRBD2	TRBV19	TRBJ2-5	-	CASSRAGGPVETQYF	TGTGCCAGTAGCCGAGCGGGAGGGCCAGTGGAGACCCAGTACTTC
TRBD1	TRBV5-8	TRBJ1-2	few	CASSLRDSYGYTF	TGTGCCAGCAGCCTCCGGGACAGCTATGGCTACACCTTC
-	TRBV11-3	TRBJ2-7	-	CASSLAAGYEQYF	TGTGCCAGCAGCTTAGCGGCTGGCTACGAGCAGTACTTC
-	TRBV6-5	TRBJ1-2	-	CASSYSRRNYGYTF	TGTGCCAGCAGTTACTCGAGACGGAACTATGGCTACACCTTC
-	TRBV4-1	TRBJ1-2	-	CASSQVIRSRGGYGYTF	TGCGCCAGCAGCCAAGTTATTCGTTCCCGAGGCGGCTATGGCTACACCTTC
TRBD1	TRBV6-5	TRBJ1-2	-	CASSYGPGGDLGYTF	TGTGCCAGCAGTTACGGCCCAGGGGGCGATCTTGGCTACACCTTC
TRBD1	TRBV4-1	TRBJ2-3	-	CASSQAQGADTQYF	TGCGCCAGCAGCCAAGCTCAGGGGGCAGATACGCAGTATTTT
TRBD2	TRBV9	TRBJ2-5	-	CASSVEPGLAGKETQYF	TGTGCCAGCAGCGTAGAACCCGGACTAGCGGGGAAAGAGACCCAGTACTTC
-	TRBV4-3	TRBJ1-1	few	CASSQDRNTEAFF	TGCGCCAGCAGCCAAGACAGGAACACTGAAGCTTTCTTT
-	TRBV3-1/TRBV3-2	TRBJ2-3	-	CASSNPGTGADTQYF	TGTGCCAGCAGCAACCCCGGGACCGGCGCTGATACGCAGTATTTT
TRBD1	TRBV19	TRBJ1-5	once	CASSIDGHGGGGSQPQHF	TGTGCCAGTAGTATAGACGGTCATGGGGGAGGGGGCAGTCAGCCCCAGCATTTT
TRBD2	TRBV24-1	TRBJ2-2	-	CATSREGTGELFF	TGTGCCACCTCTCGGGAGGGAACCGGGGAGCTGTTTTTT
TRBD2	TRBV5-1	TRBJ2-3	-	CASSFLTSGGSTDTQYF	TGCGCCAGCAGCTTTTTAACTAGCGGGGGGTCCACAGATACGCAGTATTTT
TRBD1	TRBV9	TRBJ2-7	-	CASSAGQQPSYEQYF	TGTGCCAGCAGCGCGGGACAGCAGCCCTCCTACGAGCAGTACTTC
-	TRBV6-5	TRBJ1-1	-	CASSEGFTEAFF	TGTGCCAGCAGCGAGGGGTTCACTGAAGCTTTCTTT
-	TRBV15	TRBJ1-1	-	CATSRDKQGITEAFF	TGTGCCACCAGCAGAGATAAACAGGGAATCACTGAAGCTTTCTTT
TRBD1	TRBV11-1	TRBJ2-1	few	CASSRNRGDEQFF	TGTGCCAGCAGCCGGAACAGGGGGGATGAGCAGTTCTTC
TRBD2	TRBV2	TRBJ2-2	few	CASSAVAGGPGELFF	TGTGCCAGCAGTGCAGTAGCGGGGGGGCCCGGGGAGCTGTTTTTT
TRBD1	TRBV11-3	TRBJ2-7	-	CASSLGQGSRYEQYF	TGTGCCAGCAGCTTAGGACAGGGTAGTAGGTACGAGCAGTACTTC
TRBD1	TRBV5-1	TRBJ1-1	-	CASSLQGGHMNTEAFF	TGCGCCAGCAGCCTACAGGGGGGGCACATGAACACTGAAGCTTTCTTT
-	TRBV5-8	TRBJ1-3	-	CASSSDPGNTIYF	TGTGCCAGCAGTTCGGACCCTGGAAACACCATATATTTT
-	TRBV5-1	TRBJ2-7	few	CASRSGDEQYF	TGCGCCAGCCGATCCGGGGACGAGCAGTACTTC
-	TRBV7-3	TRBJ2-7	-	CASIFRDYEQYF	TGTGCCAGCATTTTCAGGGACTACGAGCAGTACTTC
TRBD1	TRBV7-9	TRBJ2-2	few	CASSLTGGLIGELFF	TGTGCCAGCAGCTTGACAGGGGGCTTAATCGGGGAGCTGTTTTTT
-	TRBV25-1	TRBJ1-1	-	CASSERDKTRAFF	TGTGCCAGCAGTGAACGGGACAAAACTCGGGCTTTCTTT
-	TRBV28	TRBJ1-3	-	CATKERTVGNTIYF	TGTGCCACCAAAGAGCGGACAGTAGGAAACACCATATATTTT
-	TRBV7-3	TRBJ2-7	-	CASSRTPSYEQYF	TGTGCCAGCAGCAGGACACCCAGTTACGAGCAGTACTTC
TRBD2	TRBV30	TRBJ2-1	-	CAWGTAITGGNEQFF	TGTGCCTGGGGGACTGCAATCACGGGGGGGAATGAGCAGTTCTTC
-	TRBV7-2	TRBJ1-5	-	CASSLGANNQPQHF	TGTGCCAGCAGCCTAGGGGCTAACAATCAGCCCCAGCATTTT
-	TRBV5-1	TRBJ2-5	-	CASSPPGNTGETQYF	TGCGCCAGCAGTCCGCCAGGGAATACGGGAGAGACCCAGTACTTC
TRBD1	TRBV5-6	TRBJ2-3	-	CASSPQGASTDTQYF	TGTGCCAGCAGCCCACAGGGGGCTAGCACAGATACGCAGTATTTT
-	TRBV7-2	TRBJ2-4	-	CASSLTVSGAKNIQYF	TGTGCCAGCAGCTTAACCGTCTCGGGGGCCAAAAACATTCAGTACTTC
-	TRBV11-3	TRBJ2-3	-	CASSLTGSTDTQYF	TGTGCCAGCAGCTTAACAGGGAGCACAGATACGCAGTATTTT
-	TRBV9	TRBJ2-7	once	CASSRGLPPTYEQYF	TGTGCCAGCAGCCGGGGGCTCCCCCCAACTTACGAGCAGTACTTC
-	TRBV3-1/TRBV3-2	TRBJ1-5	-	CASSQGFMRGSNQPQHF	TGTGCCAGCAGCCAAGGATTCATGAGGGGTAGCAATCAGCCCCAGCATTTT
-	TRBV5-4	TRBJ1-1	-	CASSLSRGYTEAFF	TGTGCCAGCAGCTTGAGCAGGGGCTACACTGAAGCTTTCTTT
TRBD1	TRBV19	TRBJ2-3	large	CASSRRTGGFADTQYF	TGTGCCAGTAGTCGGAGGACAGGGGGGTTTGCAGATACGCAGTATTTT
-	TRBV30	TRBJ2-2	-	CAWSVRSGLTGELFF	TGTGCCTGGAGTGTACGTAGCGGACTCACCGGGGAGCTGTTTTTT
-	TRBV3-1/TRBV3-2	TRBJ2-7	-	CASSLPGSSYEQYF	TGTGCCAGCAGCCTTCCGGGGAGCTCCTACGAGCAGTACTTC
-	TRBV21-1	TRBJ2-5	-	CASSHAQETQYF	TGTGCCAGCAGCCACGCCCAAGAGACCCAGTACTTC
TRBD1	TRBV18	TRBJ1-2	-	CASSPTGQSNYGYTF	TGTGCCAGCTCACCGACGGGACAGTCTAACTATGGCTACACCTTC
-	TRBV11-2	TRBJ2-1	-	CASSRVLATYYNEQFF	TGTGCCAGCAGTCGAGTCCTAGCGACCTACTACAATGAGCAGTTCTTC
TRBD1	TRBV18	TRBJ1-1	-	CASSPPGTDAAFF	TGTGCCAGCTCACCACCTGGGACAGACGCCGCTTTCTTT